This T cell receptor beta chain was sequenced in a study of CD8 T cells in Susac syndrome. Roughly 0.45 to 1 ug RNA was reverse transcribed with random hexamers. TCRdb passed the immunoSEQ multiplex PCR reads through MiXCR, listing each CDR3 protein once. The sample comprises about 210,000 distinct CDR3 sequences, 90% to 95% of which are singletons, and 0.095% to 0.12% rests with the top ten. V lost 0 bases, J lost 8 bases, and 8 bases stayed unmatched. The CDR3 extends over 14 amino acids. Germline values: CDR1 DFQATT, CDR2 SNEGSKA (reference sequence). Controls matched for age and sex were healthy donors.

This sequence originates from a human donor in good health. This sequence joins TRBV20-1 and TRBJ1-2, with TRBD1 matching 8 bases. The specimen sequenced was CD4+ T cells from PBMCs. The CDR3 loop reads CSARDRTGTGGYTF. The DNA of the CDR3 is TGCAGTGCTAGAGATCGGACAGGGACGGGAGGCTACACCTTC.